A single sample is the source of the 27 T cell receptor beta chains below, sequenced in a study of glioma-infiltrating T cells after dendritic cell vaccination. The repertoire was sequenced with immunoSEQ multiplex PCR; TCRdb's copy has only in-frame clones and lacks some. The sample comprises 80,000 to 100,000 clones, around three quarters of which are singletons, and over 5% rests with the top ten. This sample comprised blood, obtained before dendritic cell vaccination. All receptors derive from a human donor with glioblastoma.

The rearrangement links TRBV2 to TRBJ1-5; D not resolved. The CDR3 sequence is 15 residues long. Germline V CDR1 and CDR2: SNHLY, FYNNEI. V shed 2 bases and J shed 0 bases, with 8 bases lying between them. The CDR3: CASSESGFSNQPQHF. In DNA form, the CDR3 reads TGTGCCAGCAGTGAATCGGGTTTTAGCAATCAGCCCCAGCATTTT.

In nucleotides, the CDR3 is TGCGCCAGCAGCTTTAACTCGGATACGCAGTATTTT. Translating gives CASSFNSDTQYF. The rearrangement uses TRBV5-1 and TRBJ2-3; D gene uncertain. V was clipped by 2 bases and J by 6 bases, with 7 bases between them. CDR1 and CDR2 from the germline V gene are SGHRS and YFSETQ. The CDR3 has 12 residues.

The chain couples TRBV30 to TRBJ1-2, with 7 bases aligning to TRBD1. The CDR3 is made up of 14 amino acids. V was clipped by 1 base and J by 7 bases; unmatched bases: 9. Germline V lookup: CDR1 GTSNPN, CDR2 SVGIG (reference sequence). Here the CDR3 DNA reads TGTGCCTGGAGTGAAAATACAGGGGCTGGTGGCTACACCTTC. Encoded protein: CAWSENTGAGGYTF. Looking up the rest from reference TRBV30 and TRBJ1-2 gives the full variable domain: SQTIHQWPATLVQPVGSPLSLECTVEGTSNPNLYWYRQAAGRGLQLLFYSVGIGQISSEVPQNLSASRPQDRQFILSSKKLLLSDSGFYLCAWSENTGAGGYTFGSGTRLTVV.

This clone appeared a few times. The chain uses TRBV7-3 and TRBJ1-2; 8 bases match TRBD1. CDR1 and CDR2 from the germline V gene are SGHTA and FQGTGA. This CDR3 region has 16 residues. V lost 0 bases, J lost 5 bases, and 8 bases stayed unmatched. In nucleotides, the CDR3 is TGTGCCAGCAGCTTAACGCCGGCCCAGGGGGCGTATGGCTACACCTTC. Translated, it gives CASSLTPAQGAYGYTF.

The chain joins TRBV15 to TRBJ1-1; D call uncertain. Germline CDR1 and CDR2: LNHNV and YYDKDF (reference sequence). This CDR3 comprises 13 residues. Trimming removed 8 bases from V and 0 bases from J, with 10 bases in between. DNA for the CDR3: TGTGCCACCTCGCAGACAATGAACACTGAAGCTTTCTTT. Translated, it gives CATSQTMNTEAFF.

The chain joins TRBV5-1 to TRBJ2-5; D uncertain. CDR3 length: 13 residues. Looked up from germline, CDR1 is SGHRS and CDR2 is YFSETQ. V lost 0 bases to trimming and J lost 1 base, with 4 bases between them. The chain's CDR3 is CASSLGAQETQYF. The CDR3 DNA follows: TGCGCCAGCAGCTTGGGGGCCCAAGAGACCCAGTACTTC.

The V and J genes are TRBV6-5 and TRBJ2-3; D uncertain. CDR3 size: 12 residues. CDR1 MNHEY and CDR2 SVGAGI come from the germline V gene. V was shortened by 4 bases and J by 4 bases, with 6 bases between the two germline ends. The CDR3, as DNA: TGTGCCAGCAGTTGGGCGTCAGATACGCAGTATTTT. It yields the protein CASSWASDTQYF.

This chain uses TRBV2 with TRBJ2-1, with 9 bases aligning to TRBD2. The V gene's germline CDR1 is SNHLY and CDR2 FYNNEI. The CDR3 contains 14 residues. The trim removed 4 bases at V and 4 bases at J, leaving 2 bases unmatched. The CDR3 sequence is CASSGLAEYNEQFF. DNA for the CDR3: TGTGCCAGCAGTGGACTAGCGGAATACAATGAGCAGTTCTTC.

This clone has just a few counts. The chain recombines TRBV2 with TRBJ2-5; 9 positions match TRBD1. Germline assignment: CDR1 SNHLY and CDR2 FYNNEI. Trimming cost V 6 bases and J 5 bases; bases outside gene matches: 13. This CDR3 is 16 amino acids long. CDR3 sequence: CASSLMGQGNDETQYF. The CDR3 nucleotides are TGTGCCAGCAGCTTAATGGGACAGGGCAATGACGAGACCCAGTACTTC.

CDR3 sequence (DNA): TGCGCCAGCAGCTTGGGACAGTTCGATGGCTACACCTTC. It encodes CASSLGQFDGYTF. The rearrangement joins TRBV5-1 to TRBJ1-2, with D perhaps TRBD1 (5 bases). This CDR3 is built from 13 residues. Per germline, CDR1 SGHRS and CDR2 YFSETQ. Trimming pared 0 bases from V and 6 bases from J, leaving 9 bases between.

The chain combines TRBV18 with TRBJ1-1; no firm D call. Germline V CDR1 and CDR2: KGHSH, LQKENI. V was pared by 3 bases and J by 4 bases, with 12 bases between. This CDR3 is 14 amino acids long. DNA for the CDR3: TGTGCCAGCTCACCTGGGCAGGCGAGCACTGAAGCTTTCTTT. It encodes CASSPGQASTEAFF.

CDR3 coding DNA: TGTGCCAGCAGCTGGATAGCGGGACCGCACAATGAGCAGTTCTTC. The encoded protein is CASSWIAGPHNEQFF. This chain uses TRBV7-6 with TRBJ2-1, with 8 bases identical to TRBD2. J lost 5 bases, V lost 4 bases, and 7 bases had no gene match. The germline CDR1 and CDR2 sequences are SGHVS and FNYEAQ. The CDR3 spans 15 residues.

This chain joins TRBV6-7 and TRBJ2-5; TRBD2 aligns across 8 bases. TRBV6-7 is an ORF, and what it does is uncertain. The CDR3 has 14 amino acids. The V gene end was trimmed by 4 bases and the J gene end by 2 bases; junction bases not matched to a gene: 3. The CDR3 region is CASSSTSVQETQYF. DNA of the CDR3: TGTGCCAGCAGTTCGACTAGCGTTCAAGAGACCCAGTACTTC.

The CDR3 is CATSREGQGYNEQFF. CDR3 nucleotide sequence: TGTGCCACCAGCAGAGAAGGACAGGGCTACAATGAGCAGTTCTTC. V is TRBV15 and J is TRBJ2-1; 8 positions agree with TRBD1. CDR3 length: 15 residues. V trimming: 0 bases; J trimming: 3 bases; junction bases outside the gene matches: 1. Germline V gives CDR1 LNHNV, CDR2 YYDKDF (reference sequence).

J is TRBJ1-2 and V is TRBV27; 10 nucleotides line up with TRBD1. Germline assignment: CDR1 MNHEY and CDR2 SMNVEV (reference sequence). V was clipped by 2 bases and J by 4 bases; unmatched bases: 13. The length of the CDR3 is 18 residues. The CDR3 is CASSLAGQGMESVYGYTF. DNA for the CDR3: TGTGCCAGCAGTTTAGCGGGACAGGGGATGGAGTCAGTCTATGGCTACACCTTC.

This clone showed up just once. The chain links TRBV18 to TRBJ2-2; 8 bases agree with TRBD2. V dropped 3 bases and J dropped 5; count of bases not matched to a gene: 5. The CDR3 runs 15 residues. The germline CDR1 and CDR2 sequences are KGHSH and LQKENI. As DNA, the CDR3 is TGTGCCAGCTCACCCAGCGGGAGAAATACCGGGGAGCTGTTTTTT. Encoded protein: CASSPSGRNTGELFF.

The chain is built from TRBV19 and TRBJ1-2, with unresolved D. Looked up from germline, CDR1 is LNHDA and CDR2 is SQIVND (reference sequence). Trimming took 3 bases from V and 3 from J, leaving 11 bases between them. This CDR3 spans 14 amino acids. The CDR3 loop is CASSISVGDYGYTF. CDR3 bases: TGTGCCAGTAGTATCTCCGTCGGGGACTATGGCTACACCTTC.

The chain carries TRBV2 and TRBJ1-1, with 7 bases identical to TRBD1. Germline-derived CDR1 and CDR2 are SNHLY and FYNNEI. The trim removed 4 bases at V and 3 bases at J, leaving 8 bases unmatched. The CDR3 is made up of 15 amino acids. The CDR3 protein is CASSVQGREHTEAFF. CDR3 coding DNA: TGTGCCAGCAGTGTACAGGGGCGCGAGCACACTGAAGCTTTCTTT.

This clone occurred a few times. CDR3 DNA: TGTGCCAGTAACCGAGGGATTCGGACTAGCGGGTACCCCGTTCCCTACGAGCAGTACTTC. Its translation is CASNRGIRTSGYPVPYEQYF. V usage is TRBV28 and J usage is TRBJ2-7; TRBD2 matches at 11 bases. In germline, CDR1 is MDHEN, CDR2 SYDVKM. This CDR3 is 20 amino acids long. The V gene end was trimmed by 9 bases and the J gene end by 2 bases; junction bases not matched to a gene: 24. Full variable domain (missing parts from reference TRBV28 and TRBJ2-7): DVKVTQSSRYLVKRTGEKVFLECVQDMDHENMFWYRQDPGLGLRLIYFSYDVKMKEKGDIPEGYSVSREKKERFSLILESASTNQTSMYLCASNRGIRTSGYPVPYEQYFGPGTRLTVT.

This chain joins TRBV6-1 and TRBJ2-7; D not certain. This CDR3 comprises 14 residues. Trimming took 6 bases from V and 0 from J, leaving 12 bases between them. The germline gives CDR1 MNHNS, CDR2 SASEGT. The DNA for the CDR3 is TGTGCCAGCAGGGAGCAAGGCGGCTCCTACGAGCAGTACTTC. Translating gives CASREQGGSYEQYF.

For the CDR3, the DNA is TGTGCCAGCAGCGGCCAGGGGAACTATGGCTACACCTTC. It translates to CASSGQGNYGYTF. The chain couples TRBV2 to TRBJ1-2, with TRBD1 as a possible D gene (6 bases). Germline CDR1 SNHLY, CDR2 FYNNEI. CDR3 length equals 13 residues. V was shortened by 6 bases and J by 2 bases, with 10 bases between the two germline ends.

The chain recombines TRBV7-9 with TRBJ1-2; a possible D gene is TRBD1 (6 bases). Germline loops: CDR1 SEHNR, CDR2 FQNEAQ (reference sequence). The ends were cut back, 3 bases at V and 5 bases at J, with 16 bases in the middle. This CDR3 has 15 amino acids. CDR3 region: CASSFAQGGEYGYTF. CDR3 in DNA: TGTGCCAGCAGCTTTGCACAGGGAGGGGAGTATGGCTACACCTTC.

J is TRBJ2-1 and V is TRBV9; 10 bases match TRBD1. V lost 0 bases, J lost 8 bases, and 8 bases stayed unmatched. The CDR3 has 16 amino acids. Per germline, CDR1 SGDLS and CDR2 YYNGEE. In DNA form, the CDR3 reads TGTGCCAGCAGCGTAGAGGGGACAGGGGCCCCGGATGAGCAGTTCTTC. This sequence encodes CASSVEGTGAPDEQFF.

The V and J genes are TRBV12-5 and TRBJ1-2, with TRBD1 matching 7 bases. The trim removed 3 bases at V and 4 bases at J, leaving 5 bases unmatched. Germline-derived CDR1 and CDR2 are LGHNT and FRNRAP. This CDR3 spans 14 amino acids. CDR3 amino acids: CASGFETGLYGYTF. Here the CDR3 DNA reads TGTGCTAGTGGTTTCGAGACAGGGCTCTATGGCTACACCTTC.

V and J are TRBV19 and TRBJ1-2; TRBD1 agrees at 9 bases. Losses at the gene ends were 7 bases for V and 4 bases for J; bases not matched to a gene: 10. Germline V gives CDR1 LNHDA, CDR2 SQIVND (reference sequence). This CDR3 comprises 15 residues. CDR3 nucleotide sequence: TGTGCCAGTACCCCGGGACAGGGTTATTCCTATGGCTACACCTTC. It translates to CASTPGQGYSYGYTF. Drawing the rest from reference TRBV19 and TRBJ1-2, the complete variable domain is DGGITQSPKYLFRKEGQNVTLSCEQNLNHDAMYWYRQDPGQGLRLIYYSQIVNDFQKGDIAEGYSVSREKKESFPLTVTSAQKNPTAFYLCASTPGQGYSYGYTFGSGTRLTVV.

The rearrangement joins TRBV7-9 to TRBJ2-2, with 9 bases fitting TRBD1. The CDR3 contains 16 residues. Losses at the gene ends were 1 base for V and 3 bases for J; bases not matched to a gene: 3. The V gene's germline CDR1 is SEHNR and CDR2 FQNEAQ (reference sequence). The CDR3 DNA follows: TGTGCCAGCAGCTTAGGTGACAGGGGGGACACCGGGGAGCTGTTTTTT. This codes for CASSLGDRGDTGELFF.

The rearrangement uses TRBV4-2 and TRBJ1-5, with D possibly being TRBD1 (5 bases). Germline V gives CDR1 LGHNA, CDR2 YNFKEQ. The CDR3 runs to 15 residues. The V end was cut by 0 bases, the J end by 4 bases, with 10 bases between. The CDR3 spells CASSQEWRGNQPQHF. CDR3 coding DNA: TGTGCCAGCAGCCAAGAGTGGCGGGGGAATCAGCCCCAGCATTTT.